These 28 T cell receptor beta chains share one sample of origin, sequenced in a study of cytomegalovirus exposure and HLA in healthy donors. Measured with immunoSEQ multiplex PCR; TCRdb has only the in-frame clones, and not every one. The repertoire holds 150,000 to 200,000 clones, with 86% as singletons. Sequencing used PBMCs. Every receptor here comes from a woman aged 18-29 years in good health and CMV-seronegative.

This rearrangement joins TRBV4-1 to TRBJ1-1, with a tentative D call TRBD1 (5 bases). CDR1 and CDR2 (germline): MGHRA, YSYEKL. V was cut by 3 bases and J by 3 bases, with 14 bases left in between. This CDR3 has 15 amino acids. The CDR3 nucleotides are TGCGCCAGCAGCCATGAAGCTGCAGGGCACACTGAAGCTTTCTTT. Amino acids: CASSHEAAGHTEAFF.

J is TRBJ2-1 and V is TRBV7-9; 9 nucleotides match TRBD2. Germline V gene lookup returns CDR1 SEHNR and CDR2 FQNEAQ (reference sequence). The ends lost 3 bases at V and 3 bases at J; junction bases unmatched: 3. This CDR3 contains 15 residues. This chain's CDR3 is CASSFGGGVYNEQFF. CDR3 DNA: TGTGCCAGCAGCTTTGGCGGGGGGGTCTACAATGAGCAGTTCTTC.

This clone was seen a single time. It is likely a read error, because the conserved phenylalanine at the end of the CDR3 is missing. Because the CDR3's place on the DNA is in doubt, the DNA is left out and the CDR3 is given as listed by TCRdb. The CDR3 is CASSEPGQGTGLPA. V and J are TRBV6-1 and TRBJ2-7; the table assigns TRBD1, which was not confirmed against the DNA. Both ends counted, the CDR3 spans 14 residues. CDR1 is MNHNS, CDR2 SASEGT, per germline.

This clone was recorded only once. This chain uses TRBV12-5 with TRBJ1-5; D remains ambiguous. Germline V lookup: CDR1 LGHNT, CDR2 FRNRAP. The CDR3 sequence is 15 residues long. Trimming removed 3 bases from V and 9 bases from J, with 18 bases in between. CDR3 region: CASGFIRASEGPQHF. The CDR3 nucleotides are TGTGCTAGTGGTTTCATAAGGGCCTCCGAGGGGCCCCAGCATTTT.

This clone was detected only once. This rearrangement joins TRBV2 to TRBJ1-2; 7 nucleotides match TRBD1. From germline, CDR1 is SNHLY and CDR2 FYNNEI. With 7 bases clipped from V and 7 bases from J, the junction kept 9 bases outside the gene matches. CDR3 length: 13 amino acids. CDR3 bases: TGTGCCAGCAACGTCGGAGACAGGGCTGGCTACACCTTC. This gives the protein CASNVGDRAGYTF.

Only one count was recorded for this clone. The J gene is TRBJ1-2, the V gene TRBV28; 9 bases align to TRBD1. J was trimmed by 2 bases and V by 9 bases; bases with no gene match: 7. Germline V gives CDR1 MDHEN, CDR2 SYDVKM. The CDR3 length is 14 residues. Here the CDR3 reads CASCRDRENYGYTF. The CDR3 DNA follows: TGTGCCAGTTGCCGGGACAGGGAGAACTATGGCTACACCTTC.

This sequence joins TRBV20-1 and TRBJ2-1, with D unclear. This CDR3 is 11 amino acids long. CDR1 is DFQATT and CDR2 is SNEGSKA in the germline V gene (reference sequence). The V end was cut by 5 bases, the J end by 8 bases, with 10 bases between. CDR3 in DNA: TGCAGTGCTGCGGATGGTTATGAGCAGTTCTTC. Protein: CSAADGYEQFF.

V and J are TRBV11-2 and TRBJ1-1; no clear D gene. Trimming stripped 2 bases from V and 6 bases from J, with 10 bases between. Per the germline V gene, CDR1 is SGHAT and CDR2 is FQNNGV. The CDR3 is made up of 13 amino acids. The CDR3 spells CASSLISSAEAFF. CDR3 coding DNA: TGTGCCAGCAGCTTAATTTCTTCCGCTGAAGCTTTCTTT.

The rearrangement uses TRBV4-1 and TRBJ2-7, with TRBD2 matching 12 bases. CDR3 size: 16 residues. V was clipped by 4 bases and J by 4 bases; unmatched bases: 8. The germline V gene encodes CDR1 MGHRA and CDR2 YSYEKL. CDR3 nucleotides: TGCGCCAGCAGCCCCTTGACTAGCGGGAGTTATTACGAGCAGTACTTC. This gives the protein CASSPLTSGSYYEQYF.

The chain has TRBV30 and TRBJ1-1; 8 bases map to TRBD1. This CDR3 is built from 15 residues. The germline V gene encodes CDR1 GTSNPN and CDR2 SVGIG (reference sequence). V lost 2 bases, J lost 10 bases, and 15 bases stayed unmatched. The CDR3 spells CAWSLLGSGGDGAFF. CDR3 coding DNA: TGTGCCTGGAGTCTCTTAGGGTCAGGGGGCGACGGAGCTTTCTTT.

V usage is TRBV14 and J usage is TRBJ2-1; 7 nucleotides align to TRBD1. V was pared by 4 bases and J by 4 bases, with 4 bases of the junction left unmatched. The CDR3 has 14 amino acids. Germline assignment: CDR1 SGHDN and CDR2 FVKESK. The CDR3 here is CASSPSTGYNEQFF. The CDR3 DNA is TGTGCCAGCAGCCCATCGACAGGGTACAATGAGCAGTTCTTC.

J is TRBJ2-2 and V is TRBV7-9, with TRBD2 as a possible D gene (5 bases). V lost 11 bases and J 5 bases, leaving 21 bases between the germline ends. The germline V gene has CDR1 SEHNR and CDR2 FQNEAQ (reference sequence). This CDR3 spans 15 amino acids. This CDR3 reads CAPGLSLKRTGELFF. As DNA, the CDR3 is TGTGCCCCCGGACTTTCACTAAAAAGAACCGGGGAGCTGTTTTTT.

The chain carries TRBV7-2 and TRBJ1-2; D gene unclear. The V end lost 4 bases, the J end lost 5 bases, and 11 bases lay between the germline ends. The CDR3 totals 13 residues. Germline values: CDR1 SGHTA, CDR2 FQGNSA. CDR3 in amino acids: CASSSGERYGYTF. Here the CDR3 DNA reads TGTGCCAGCAGCTCCGGGGAGAGGTATGGCTACACCTTC.

The chain's CDR3 is CASSPQQETQYF. The CDR3 DNA reads as TGTGCCAGCTCACCCCAACAAGAGACCCAGTACTTC. The rearrangement uses TRBV18 and TRBJ2-5, with no clear D. Germline V CDR1 and CDR2: KGHSH, LQKENI. The V and J ends lost 3 bases and 2 bases respectively, with 4 bases between them. CDR3 length: 12 amino acids.

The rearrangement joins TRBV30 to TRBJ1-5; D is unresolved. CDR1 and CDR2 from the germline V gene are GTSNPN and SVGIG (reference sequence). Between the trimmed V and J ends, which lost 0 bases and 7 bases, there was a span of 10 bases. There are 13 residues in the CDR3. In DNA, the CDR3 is TGTGCCTGGAGTGTACAGAACACGCAGCCCCAGCATTTT. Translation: CAWSVQNTQPQHF.

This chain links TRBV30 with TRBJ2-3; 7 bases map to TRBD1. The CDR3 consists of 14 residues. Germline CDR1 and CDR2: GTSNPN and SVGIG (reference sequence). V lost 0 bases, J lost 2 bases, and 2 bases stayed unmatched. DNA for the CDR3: TGTGCCTGGAGTGTAGGGACAGTCACAGATACGCAGTATTTT. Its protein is CAWSVGTVTDTQYF.

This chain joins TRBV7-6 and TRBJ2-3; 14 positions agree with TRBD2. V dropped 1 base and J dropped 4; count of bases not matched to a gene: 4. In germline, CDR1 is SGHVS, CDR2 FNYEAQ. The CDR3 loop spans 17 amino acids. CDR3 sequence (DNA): TGTGCCAGCAGCTTAGGGGGACTAGCGGGAGTTGCAGATACGCAGTATTTT. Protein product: CASSLGGLAGVADTQYF.

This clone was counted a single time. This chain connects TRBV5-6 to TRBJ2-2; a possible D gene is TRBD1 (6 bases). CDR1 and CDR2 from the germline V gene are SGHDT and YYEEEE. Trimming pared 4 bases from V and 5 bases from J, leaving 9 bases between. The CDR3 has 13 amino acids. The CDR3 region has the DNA TGTGCCAGCAGCCTAGGACAGACCGGGGAGCTGTTTTTT. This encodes CASSLGQTGELFF. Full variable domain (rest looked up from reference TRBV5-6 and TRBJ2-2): DAGVTQSPTHLIKTRGQQVTLRCSPKSGHDTVSWYQQALGQGPQFIFQYYEEEERQRGNFPDRFSGHQFPNYSSELNVNALLLGDSALYLCASSLGQTGELFFGEGSRLTVL.

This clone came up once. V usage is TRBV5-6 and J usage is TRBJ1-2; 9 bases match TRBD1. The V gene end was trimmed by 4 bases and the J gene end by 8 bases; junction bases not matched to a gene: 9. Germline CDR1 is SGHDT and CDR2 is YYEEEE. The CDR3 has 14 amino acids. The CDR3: CASSKPGTGSGYTF. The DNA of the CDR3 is TGTGCCAGCAGCAAACCCGGGACAGGGAGCGGCTACACCTTC.

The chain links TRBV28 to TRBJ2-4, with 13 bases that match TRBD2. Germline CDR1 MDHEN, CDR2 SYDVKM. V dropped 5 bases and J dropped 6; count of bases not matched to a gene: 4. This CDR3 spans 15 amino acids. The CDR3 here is CASSRTSGSANIQYF. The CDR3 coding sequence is TGTGCCAGCAGTCGGACTAGCGGGAGTGCAAACATTCAGTACTTC.

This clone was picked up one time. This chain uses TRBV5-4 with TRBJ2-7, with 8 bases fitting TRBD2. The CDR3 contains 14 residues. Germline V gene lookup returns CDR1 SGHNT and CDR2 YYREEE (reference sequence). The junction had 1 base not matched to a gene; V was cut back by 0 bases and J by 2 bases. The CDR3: CASSLEGLAYEQYF. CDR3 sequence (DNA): TGTGCCAGCAGCTTGGAGGGACTAGCCTACGAGCAGTACTTC.

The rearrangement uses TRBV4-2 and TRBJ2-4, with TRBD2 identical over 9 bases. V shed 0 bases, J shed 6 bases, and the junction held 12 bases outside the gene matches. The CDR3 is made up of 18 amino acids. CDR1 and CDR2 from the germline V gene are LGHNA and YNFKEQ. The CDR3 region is CASSQDGAAGGPGNIQYF. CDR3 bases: TGTGCCAGCAGCCAAGATGGGGCTGCGGGAGGGCCAGGAAACATTCAGTACTTC.

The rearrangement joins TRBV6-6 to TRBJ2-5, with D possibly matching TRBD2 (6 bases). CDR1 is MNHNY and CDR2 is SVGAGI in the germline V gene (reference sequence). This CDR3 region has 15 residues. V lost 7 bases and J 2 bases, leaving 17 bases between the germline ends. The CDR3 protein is CASILEAGLQETQYF. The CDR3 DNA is TGTGCCAGCATACTAGAAGCGGGCCTACAAGAGACCCAGTACTTC.

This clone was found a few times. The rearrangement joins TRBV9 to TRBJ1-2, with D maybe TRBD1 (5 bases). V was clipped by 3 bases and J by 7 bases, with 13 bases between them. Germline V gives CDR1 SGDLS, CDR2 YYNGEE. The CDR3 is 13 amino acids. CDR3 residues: CASSDTGAGGYTF. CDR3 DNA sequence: TGTGCCAGCAGCGACACAGGCGCAGGTGGCTACACCTTC.

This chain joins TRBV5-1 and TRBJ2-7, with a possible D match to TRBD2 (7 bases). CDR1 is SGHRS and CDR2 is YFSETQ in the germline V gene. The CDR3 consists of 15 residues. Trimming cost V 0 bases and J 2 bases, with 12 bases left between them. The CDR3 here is CASSLVGGVTYEQYF. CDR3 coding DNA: TGCGCCAGCAGCTTGGTAGGGGGGGTTACCTACGAGCAGTACTTC.

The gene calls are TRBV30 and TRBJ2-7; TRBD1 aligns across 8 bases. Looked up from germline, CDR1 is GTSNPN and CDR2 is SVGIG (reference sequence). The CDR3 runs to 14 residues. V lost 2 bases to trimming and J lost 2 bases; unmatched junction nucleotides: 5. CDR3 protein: CAWSWTGTPYEQYF. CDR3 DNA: TGTGCCTGGAGTTGGACAGGGACTCCCTACGAGCAGTACTTC.

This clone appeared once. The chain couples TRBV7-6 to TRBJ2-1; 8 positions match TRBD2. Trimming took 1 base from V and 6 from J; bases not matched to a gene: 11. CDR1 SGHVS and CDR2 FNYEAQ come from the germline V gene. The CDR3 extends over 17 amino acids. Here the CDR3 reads CASSLVGVAGFGNEQFF. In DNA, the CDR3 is TGTGCCAGCAGCTTAGTGGGTGTAGCGGGATTTGGCAATGAGCAGTTCTTC. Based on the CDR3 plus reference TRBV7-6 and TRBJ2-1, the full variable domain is GAGVSQSPRYKVTKRGQDVALRCDPISGHVSLYWYRQALGQGPEFLTYFNYEAQQDKSGLPNDRFSAERPEGSISTLTIQRTEQRDSAMYRCASSLVGVAGFGNEQFFGPGTRLTVL.

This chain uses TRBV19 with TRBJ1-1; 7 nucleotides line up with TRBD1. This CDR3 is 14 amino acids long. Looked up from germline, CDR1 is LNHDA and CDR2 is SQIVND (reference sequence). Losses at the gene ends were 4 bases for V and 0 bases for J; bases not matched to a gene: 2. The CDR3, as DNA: TGTGCCAGTAGTAAAACAGGGGTGAACACTGAAGCTTTCTTT. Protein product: CASSKTGVNTEAFF.